A selection of T cell receptor beta chains follows, all from one sample in a study of blood T cell repertoires in COVID-19. Method: immunoSEQ multiplex PCR; TCRdb's copy keeps in-frame clones and lacks some. This sample yields under 200,000 clones, of which about 88% are seen a single time; around 5.2% belongs to the top ten. Sequenced sample: peripheral blood. These receptors all come from a woman aged 80 or over with acute or convalescent COVID-19. CDR3s include the opening cysteine and the closing phenylalanine or tryptophan. A D gene is named only where the DNA matches it firmly. Some rows mark clone size as missing; the rest say once, few, many or name a class of expanded clone.

j_call: TRBJ2-7; v_call: TRBV6-1; clone_size: .; d_call: .; cdr3_nt: TGTGCCAGCAGTGAGAGTCCGGGGTACGAGCAGTACTTC; cdr3_aa: CASSESPGYEQYF
j_call: TRBJ2-7; v_call: TRBV4-3; clone_size: .; d_call: .; cdr3_nt: TGCGCCAGCAGCCACTCAAATCCGGGACAAGGAGACGAGCAGTACTTC; cdr3_aa: CASSHSNPGQGDEQYF
j_call: TRBJ1-1; v_call: TRBV21-1; clone_size: .; d_call: .; cdr3_nt: TGTGCCAGCAGCTCCCAGAACACTGAAGCTTTCTTT; cdr3_aa: CASSSQNTEAFF
j_call: TRBJ2-3; v_call: TRBV4-1; clone_size: .; d_call: .; cdr3_nt: TGCGCCAGCAGCCCAACCAGAACAGGTACCACAGATACGCAGTATTTT; cdr3_aa: CASSPTRTGTTDTQYF
j_call: TRBJ2-7; v_call: TRBV20-1; clone_size: .; d_call: .; cdr3_nt: TGCAGTGCTAACAAAGTCTACGAGCAGTACTTC; cdr3_aa: CSANKVYEQYF
j_call: TRBJ2-3; v_call: TRBV18; clone_size: .; d_call: .; cdr3_nt: TGTGCCAGCTCTCCTGCTGGGGGGTTTGGCGGTACGCAGTATTTT; cdr3_aa: CASSPAGGFGGTQYF
j_call: TRBJ2-7; v_call: TRBV19; clone_size: .; d_call: TRBD2; cdr3_nt: TGTGCCAGTAGTATAGAAAGACTAGCGGGAGTTCGGCAGTACTTC; cdr3_aa: CASSIERLAGVRQYF
j_call: TRBJ1-2; v_call: TRBV12-3/TRBV12-4; clone_size: .; d_call: .; cdr3_nt: TGTGCCAGCAGTTTAGCCAGTAGCTACACCTTC; cdr3_aa: CASSLASSYTF
j_call: TRBJ2-1; v_call: TRBV6-5; clone_size: .; d_call: TRBD1; cdr3_nt: TGTGCCAGCAGGGACAGGGGGTATGAGCAGTTCTTC; cdr3_aa: CASRDRGYEQFF
j_call: TRBJ2-5; v_call: TRBV7-6; clone_size: .; d_call: TRBD2; cdr3_nt: TGTGCCAGCAGCACAATACCGGGACTAGCGAAAGAGACCCAGTACTTC; cdr3_aa: CASSTIPGLAKETQYF
j_call: TRBJ2-5; v_call: TRBV5-1; clone_size: .; d_call: TRBD1; cdr3_nt: TGCGCCAGCAGCCCCCAGGGGGCGGGTTTTCGGGAGACCCAGTACTTC; cdr3_aa: CASSPQGAGFRETQYF
j_call: TRBJ2-1; v_call: TRBV19; clone_size: once; d_call: .; cdr3_nt: TGTGCCAGTAGTATTCGGCCGGGGTTAGGTGAGCAGTTCTTC; cdr3_aa: CASSIRPGLGEQFF
j_call: TRBJ2-7; v_call: TRBV11-2; clone_size: .; d_call: .; cdr3_nt: TGTGCCAGCAGCTTATCTCGGTCTCTGTCCTACGAGCAGTACTTC; cdr3_aa: CASSLSRSLSYEQYF
j_call: TRBJ1-1; v_call: TRBV30; clone_size: once; d_call: .; cdr3_nt: TGTGCCTGGAGTGTAAAGGGGTCGTTCCCTGAAGCTTTCTTT; cdr3_aa: CAWSVKGSFPEAFF
j_call: TRBJ2-1; v_call: TRBV3-1/TRBV3-2; clone_size: .; d_call: .; cdr3_nt: TGTGCCAGCAGCCAAGGTCCGGGGGAGCCCTACAATGAGCAGTTCTTC; cdr3_aa: CASSQGPGEPYNEQFF
j_call: TRBJ1-2; v_call: TRBV18; clone_size: .; d_call: TRBD1; cdr3_nt: TGTGCCAGCTCACCACCGATGATTGGACAGGGGGCTTATGGCTACACCTTC; cdr3_aa: CASSPPMIGQGAYGYTF
j_call: TRBJ1-6; v_call: TRBV18; clone_size: .; d_call: TRBD1; cdr3_nt: TGTGCCAGCTCACTGGGACAGGTGGGGAATTCACCCCTCCACTTT; cdr3_aa: CASSLGQVGNSPLHF
j_call: TRBJ1-4; v_call: TRBV15; clone_size: .; d_call: .; cdr3_nt: TGTGCCACCAGCGAACCACAGGCGTCTAATGAAAAACTGTTTTTT; cdr3_aa: CATSEPQASNEKLFF
j_call: TRBJ2-2; v_call: TRBV28; clone_size: .; d_call: .; cdr3_nt: TGTGCCAGCAGTTTGACAGGAAACACCGGGGAGCTGTTTTTT; cdr3_aa: CASSLTGNTGELFF
j_call: TRBJ1-5; v_call: TRBV6-5; clone_size: .; d_call: .; cdr3_nt: TGTGCCAGCAGTTACGGTCAGGGGAACAATCAGCCCCAGCATTTT; cdr3_aa: CASSYGQGNNQPQHF
j_call: TRBJ2-7; v_call: TRBV6-5; clone_size: many; d_call: TRBD2; cdr3_nt: TGTGCCAGCAGAATCCCGACTAGCGGGGCCTACGAGCAGTACTTC; cdr3_aa: CASRIPTSGAYEQYF
j_call: TRBJ2-3; v_call: TRBV10-3; clone_size: .; d_call: TRBD2; cdr3_nt: TGTGCCATCAGTGAGACTAGCGTTCTCACAGATACGCAGTATTTT; cdr3_aa: CAISETSVLTDTQYF
j_call: TRBJ2-2; v_call: TRBV5-6; clone_size: few; d_call: TRBD1; cdr3_nt: TGTGCCAGCAGCTGGGGACAGGGAGATACCGGGGAGCTGTTTTTT; cdr3_aa: CASSWGQGDTGELFF
j_call: TRBJ2-5; v_call: TRBV7-2; clone_size: .; d_call: TRBD1; cdr3_nt: TGTGCCAGCAGCTACAGCCGGGACAGGGCGGAGACCCAGTACTTC; cdr3_aa: CASSYSRDRAETQYF
j_call: TRBJ1-3; v_call: TRBV7-8; clone_size: once; d_call: TRBD1; cdr3_nt: TGTGCCAGCAGCTTAGCCGGACAGGGCTCTGGAAACACCATATATTTT; cdr3_aa: CASSLAGQGSGNTIYF
j_call: TRBJ1-4; v_call: TRBV25-1; clone_size: .; d_call: .; cdr3_nt: TGTGCCAGCAGTGTCCCCCTAGCAACTAATGAAAAACTGTTTTTT; cdr3_aa: CASSVPLATNEKLFF
j_call: TRBJ1-2; v_call: TRBV5-1; clone_size: .; d_call: .; cdr3_nt: TGCGCCAGCAGCCCCCCCGGCTATGGCTACACCTTC; cdr3_aa: CASSPPGYGYTF
j_call: TRBJ2-1; v_call: TRBV27; clone_size: once; d_call: TRBD2; cdr3_nt: TGTGCCAGCAGTTTATTCAGCGGGATATCCTACAATGAGCAGTTCTTC; cdr3_aa: CASSLFSGISYNEQFF
j_call: TRBJ1-1; v_call: TRBV7-9; clone_size: .; d_call: TRBD1; cdr3_nt: TGTGCCAGCAGCCGGACAGGGGGCACTGAAGCTTTCTTT; cdr3_aa: CASSRTGGTEAFF
j_call: TRBJ2-7; v_call: TRBV5-1; clone_size: .; d_call: TRBD1; cdr3_nt: TGCGCCAGCAGCTTCTTACAGGGGATCTACGAGCAGTACTTC; cdr3_aa: CASSFLQGIYEQYF
j_call: TRBJ1-1; v_call: TRBV20-1; clone_size: .; d_call: .; cdr3_nt: TGCACCGCACGCGGTGACACTGAAGCTTTCTTT; cdr3_aa: CTARGDTEAFF
j_call: TRBJ1-5; v_call: TRBV6-2/TRBV6-3; clone_size: .; d_call: .; cdr3_nt: TGTGCCAGCAGTCCCCCGGCAAGACAGTCTCATCAGCCCCAGCATTTT; cdr3_aa: CASSPPARQSHQPQHF
j_call: TRBJ2-4; v_call: TRBV28; clone_size: .; d_call: .; cdr3_nt: TGTGCCAGCAGTTTATTAACAGGGACCGCCAAAAACATTCAGTACTTC; cdr3_aa: CASSLLTGTAKNIQYF
j_call: TRBJ1-1; v_call: TRBV28; clone_size: .; d_call: .; cdr3_nt: TGTGCCAGCAGTTCCCCCCAGATTGACACTGAAGCTTTCTTT; cdr3_aa: CASSSPQIDTEAFF
j_call: TRBJ1-1; v_call: TRBV28; clone_size: .; d_call: TRBD1; cdr3_nt: TGTGCCAGCATTCGGGACAGAACTGAAGCTTTCTTT; cdr3_aa: CASIRDRTEAFF
j_call: TRBJ1-1; v_call: TRBV2; clone_size: .; d_call: .; cdr3_nt: TGTGCCAGCAGTGCGGAGGTAAACACTGAAGCTTTCTTT; cdr3_aa: CASSAEVNTEAFF
j_call: TRBJ1-4; v_call: TRBV15; clone_size: .; d_call: TRBD1; cdr3_nt: TGTGCCACCAGCAGGGACAGGATATCAACTAATGAAAAACTGTTTTTT; cdr3_aa: CATSRDRISTNEKLFF
j_call: TRBJ2-7; v_call: TRBV15; clone_size: few; d_call: TRBD1; cdr3_nt: TGTGCCACCAGCAGAGATCGCACAGGGGGCGAGCAGTACTTC; cdr3_aa: CATSRDRTGGEQYF
j_call: TRBJ2-2; v_call: TRBV6-5; clone_size: .; d_call: .; cdr3_nt: TGTGCCAGCAACAGGGTGGGATCGGAAGGGGAGCTGTTTTTT; cdr3_aa: CASNRVGSEGELFF
j_call: TRBJ1-3; v_call: TRBV19; clone_size: .; d_call: .; cdr3_nt: TGTGCCAGTAGTATCCCCGGGTACGGAAACACCATATATTTT; cdr3_aa: CASSIPGYGNTIYF
j_call: TRBJ1-1; v_call: TRBV19; clone_size: .; d_call: .; cdr3_nt: TGTGCCAGTAGGGCACAGGGGAACACTGAAGCTTTCTTT; cdr3_aa: CASRAQGNTEAFF
j_call: TRBJ1-1; v_call: TRBV9; clone_size: .; d_call: .; cdr3_nt: TGTGCCAGCAGCTACACTCTGGGGAGCACTGAAGCTTTCTTT; cdr3_aa: CASSYTLGSTEAFF
j_call: TRBJ1-3; v_call: TRBV7-9; clone_size: .; d_call: .; cdr3_nt: TGTGCCAGCACCAACTGGGGGCCGGGAAACACCATATATTTT; cdr3_aa: CASTNWGPGNTIYF
j_call: TRBJ1-1; v_call: TRBV27; clone_size: .; d_call: .; cdr3_nt: TGTGCCAGCAGCAGGGGCATGAACACTGAAGCTTTCTTT; cdr3_aa: CASSRGMNTEAFF
j_call: TRBJ1-4; v_call: TRBV5-1; clone_size: .; d_call: .; cdr3_nt: TGCGCCAGCAGCTCGGGAGTTGCTAATGAAAAACTGTTTTTT; cdr3_aa: CASSSGVANEKLFF
j_call: TRBJ1-1; v_call: TRBV6-4; clone_size: .; d_call: TRBD1; cdr3_nt: TGTGCCAGCAGTCCAGGACAGGGGAGAACTGAAGCTTTCTTT; cdr3_aa: CASSPGQGRTEAFF
j_call: TRBJ2-5; v_call: TRBV29-1; clone_size: .; d_call: .; cdr3_nt: TGCAGCGCCTCAAGCGGCCAAGAGACCCAGTACTTC; cdr3_aa: CSASSGQETQYF
j_call: TRBJ2-5; v_call: TRBV4-1; clone_size: .; d_call: TRBD1; cdr3_nt: TGCGCCAGCAGCCCGGGACAGGGCGAGTGGGAGACCCAGTACTTC; cdr3_aa: CASSPGQGEWETQYF
j_call: TRBJ1-1; v_call: TRBV6-6; clone_size: .; d_call: .; cdr3_nt: TGTGCCAGCAGTAATTTGGGCTCAACTGAAGCTTTCTTT; cdr3_aa: CASSNLGSTEAFF
j_call: TRBJ1-3; v_call: TRBV5-1; clone_size: .; d_call: TRBD1; cdr3_nt: TGCGCCAGCAGGATGCAAGGACAGGGATTGGACACCATATATTTT; cdr3_aa: CASRMQGQGLDTIYF
j_call: TRBJ2-7; v_call: TRBV7-2; clone_size: .; d_call: TRBD2; cdr3_nt: TGTGCCAGCAGCTTAGTAACTAGCGGGAGGGTCGAGCAGTACTTC; cdr3_aa: CASSLVTSGRVEQYF
j_call: TRBJ1-2; v_call: TRBV7-2; clone_size: once; d_call: .; cdr3_nt: TGTGCCAGCAGCTTACAGAGAGGAGCTAACTATGGCTACACCTTC; cdr3_aa: CASSLQRGANYGYTF
j_call: TRBJ2-6; v_call: TRBV9; clone_size: .; d_call: .; cdr3_nt: TGTGCCAGCAGCGCTACAGGTTACGGGGCCAACGTCCTGACTTTC; cdr3_aa: CASSATGYGANVLTF
j_call: TRBJ1-2; v_call: TRBV30; clone_size: .; d_call: TRBD1; cdr3_nt: TGTGCCAGCTCCGGGACAGGAACTGGCTACACCTTC; cdr3_aa: CASSGTGTGYTF
j_call: TRBJ1-2; v_call: TRBV7-2; clone_size: .; d_call: .; cdr3_nt: TGTGCCAGCAGCTTAGGCCGCGGTAGAGGCTACACCTTC; cdr3_aa: CASSLGRGRGYTF
j_call: TRBJ2-3; v_call: TRBV5-1; clone_size: .; d_call: .; cdr3_nt: TGCGCCAGCAGCCCGGGGAGGGATACGCAGTATTTT; cdr3_aa: CASSPGRDTQYF
j_call: TRBJ2-7; v_call: TRBV5-1; clone_size: .; d_call: TRBD1; cdr3_nt: TGCGCCAGCAGCTCCACCGGGACAGGGTGGGAGCAGTACTTC; cdr3_aa: CASSSTGTGWEQYF
j_call: TRBJ2-4; v_call: TRBV6-1; clone_size: few; d_call: TRBD1; cdr3_nt: TGTGCCAGCAGTGAAGGGACAGGTGCCAAAAACATTCAGTACTTC; cdr3_aa: CASSEGTGAKNIQYF
j_call: TRBJ1-3; v_call: TRBV30; clone_size: few; d_call: .; cdr3_nt: TGTGCCCAAGAGGAGGGCTCCGGAAACACCATATATTTT; cdr3_aa: CAQEEGSGNTIYF